Listed below are T cell receptor beta chains from one sample, sequenced in a study of blood T cell repertoires in COVID-19. Produced via immunoSEQ multiplex PCR; TCRdb's table is partial and in-frame only. Among about 160,000 clones listed, about 85% were seen once. The sequenced sample consisted of peripheral blood. The receptors were sampled from a human donor with acute or convalescent COVID-19. The donor label of this sample is uncertain. Each CDR3 is given with its conserved first and last residue.

TRBJ1-3 | TRBV7-8 | CASSPGPSGNTIYF
TRBJ1-1 | TRBV29-1 | CSVEAGYRSTEAFF
TRBJ2-1 | TRBV11-3 | CASSFAGGNNEQFF
TRBJ1-6 | TRBV18 | CASSPGGLGDNSPLHF
TRBJ1-5 | TRBV7-2 | CASSPHRGNQPQHF
TRBJ2-3 | TRBV11-2 | CASSLDLRSEAQYF
TRBJ2-3 | TRBV13 | CAAGRLAGRDTQYF
TRBJ2-7 | TRBV10-2 | CASSPDRDRYEQYF
TRBJ1-6 | TRBV6-5 | CASSLIVLNSPLHF
TRBJ2-7 | TRBV6-5 | CASTGSYEQYF
TRBJ1-3 | TRBV9 | CASSVETGFSGNTIYF
TRBJ2-5 | TRBV7-8 | CASRTSLGLAGGETQYF
TRBJ2-7 | TRBV12-5 | CASGLTGGREYEQYF
TRBJ2-5 | TRBV5-1 | CASSLSAGGTQETQYF
TRBJ1-4 | TRBV3-1/TRBV3-2 | CASSKGTGGTNEKLFF
TRBJ2-7 | TRBV10-3 | CAISGQGTYEQYF
TRBJ1-2 | TRBV28 | CATQGRVRGHGYTF
TRBJ2-1 | TRBV16 | CASSQGRPSYNEQFF
TRBJ1-1 | TRBV5-1 | CASNEQRAPNTEAFF
TRBJ1-3 | TRBV18 | CASSPERRGNTIYF
TRBJ2-4 | TRBV15 | CATSSAKGTSGGKNIQYF
TRBJ2-3 | TRBV2 | CASSEAGTNEYF
TRBJ2-5 | TRBV5-4 | CASSYNREETQYF
TRBJ2-5 | TRBV9 | CASSPGTSGTQETQYF
TRBJ1-5 | TRBV6-5 | CASSYDSHQPQHF
TRBJ2-3 | TRBV5-1 | CASSLGSGGYGVPDTQYF
TRBJ1-1 | TRBV19 | CASRPGQLTMNTEAFF
TRBJ1-1 | TRBV5-6 | CASSLPGQGKMNTEAFF
TRBJ1-5 | TRBV6-5 | CASSLLGNQPQHF
TRBJ2-7 | TRBV30 | CAWSNPGSKQYF
TRBJ2-5 | TRBV27 | CASSSLGGGPRQETQYF
TRBJ2-1 | TRBV21-1 | CASSKGGWLAGAYNEQFF
TRBJ1-4 | TRBV6-5 | CASNPAGGRNEKLFF
TRBJ2-3 | TRBV25-1 | CASPVPGQLIDTQYF
TRBJ1-5 | TRBV28 | CASSPGGFHQPQHF
TRBJ1-4 | TRBV4-1 | CASSQGGKDNEKLFF
TRBJ1-2 | TRBV5-1 | CASSLDGQPSNYGYTF
TRBJ1-1 | TRBV9 | CASSVGTGEAFF
TRBJ2-4 | TRBV27 | CASSLQGRGRGNIQYF
TRBJ2-5 | TRBV30 | CAWSYGRETQYF
TRBJ1-3 | TRBV5-1 | CASSLEYRAVNTIYF
TRBJ1-5 | TRBV5-4 | CASSTDRSDQPQHF
TRBJ1-4 | TRBV18 | CASYTVTGQLFF
TRBJ1-2 | TRBV30 | CAWSYPSGGAGYGYTF
TRBJ1-3 | TRBV28 | CASSFGGTGSGNTIYF